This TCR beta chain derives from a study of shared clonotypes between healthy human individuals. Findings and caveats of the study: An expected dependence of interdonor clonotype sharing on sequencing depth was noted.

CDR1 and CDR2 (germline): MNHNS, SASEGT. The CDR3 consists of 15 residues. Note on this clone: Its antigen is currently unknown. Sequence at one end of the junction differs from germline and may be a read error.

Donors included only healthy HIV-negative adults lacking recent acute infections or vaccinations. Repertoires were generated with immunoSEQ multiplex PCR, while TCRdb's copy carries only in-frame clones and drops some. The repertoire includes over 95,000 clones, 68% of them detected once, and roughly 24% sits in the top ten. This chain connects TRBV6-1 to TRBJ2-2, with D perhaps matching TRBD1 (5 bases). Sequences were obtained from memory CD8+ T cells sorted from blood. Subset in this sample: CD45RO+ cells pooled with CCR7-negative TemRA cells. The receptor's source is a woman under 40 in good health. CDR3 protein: CASSPSAGNAGELFF. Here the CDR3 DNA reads TGTGCCAGCAGTCCCTCGGCAGGGAACGCCGGGGAGCTGTTTTTT.